The clone carrying this TCR beta chain was seen only a few times. This sample was included in a study of spatial heterogeneity in lung cancer. Time point in this sample: sample taken at primary tumor resection. The sequenced material consisted of unsorted whole RNA from tumor, nontumor lung or frozen PBMC. There were 65 or so donors, all of them untreated patients with early-stage non-small cell lung cancer. A distinct unique molecular identifier was carried by each TCR cDNA molecule. A single record per CDR3 protein comes from TCRdb applying MiXCR to the 5' RACE reads. The sample contains some 87,000 distinct CDR3 sequences, roughly 8.7% of which appear only once. Trimming pared 11 bases from V and 1 base from J, leaving 19 bases between. CDR3 length: 15 residues. In germline, CDR1 is ENHRY, CDR2 SYGVKD.

The genes are TRBV10-3 and TRBJ2-3; perhaps TRBD1 as D (7 bases). The clonotype comes from a male donor with early-stage non-small cell lung cancer. The sequenced sample was PBMCs, obtained at surgery. The CDR3: CASSGGSPRTDTQYF. The CDR3 coding sequence is TGTGCCTCCTCAGGGGGGAGCCCCCGCACAGATACGCAGTATTTT.